One sample yielded the 18 T cell receptor beta chains listed below, sequenced in a study of shared clonotypes between healthy human individuals. Sequenced by immunoSEQ multiplex PCR; TCRdb stores in-frame clones only, minus some. This table holds a few million clones, roughly 93% found once. Sample: naive CD4+ T cells from PBMCs. Subset meaning: CD45RA+ positively selected. These receptors all stem from a man aged 18 to 29 in good health. Some clones in this sample may be carry-over from other donors' samples.

In its sample, this clone was seen once. The chain is built from TRBV4-1 and TRBJ2-5; maybe TRBD2 (7 bases). V was clipped by 0 bases and J by 5 bases, with 22 bases between them. Germline assignment: CDR1 MGHRA and CDR2 YSYEKL. This CDR3 comprises 18 residues. In DNA form, the CDR3 reads TGCGCCAGCAGCCAAGAGGGGGGGGCTAGCGGAGCGTGGGAGACCCAGTACTTC. Translating gives CASSQEGGASGAWETQYF.

V usage is TRBV7-9 and J usage is TRBJ2-5, with 7 positions matching TRBD1. The germline CDR1 and CDR2 sequences are SEHNR and FQNEAQ (reference sequence). With 1 base clipped from V and 5 bases from J, the junction kept 13 bases outside the gene matches. The CDR3 covers 17 residues. The CDR3 DNA follows: TGTGCCAGCAGCTTAGGAGTGGACAGGATTGGATCGGAGACCCAGTACTTC. It translates to CASSLGVDRIGSETQYF.

The J gene is TRBJ1-3, the V gene TRBV6-1; 9 bases line up with TRBD1. This CDR3 has 14 residues. Germline V lookup: CDR1 MNHNS, CDR2 SASEGT. Trimming removed 9 bases from V and 4 bases from J; junction bases left unmatched: 7. The CDR3 reads CASETGGTGNTIYF. CDR3 nucleotide sequence: TGTGCCAGTGAAACAGGGGGCACCGGAAACACCATATATTTT.

This chain joins TRBV30 and TRBJ2-7; 11 bases are shared with TRBD2. In germline, CDR1 is GTSNPN, CDR2 SVGIG (reference sequence). The CDR3 consists of 15 residues. Trimming at V came to 2 bases and at J to 4 bases, leaving 7 bases not matched to a gene. CDR3 sequence: CAWSPRLAGRYEQYF. As DNA, the CDR3 is TGTGCCTGGAGTCCTCGACTAGCGGGAAGATACGAGCAGTACTTC.

This sequence joins TRBV28 and TRBJ1-1; 9 nucleotides match TRBD1. Germline CDR1 reads MDHEN; CDR2 reads SYDVKM. The CDR3 sequence is 15 residues long. After removal of 4 bases from V and 6 bases from J, the junction contained 9 bases not matched to a gene. The CDR3 region is CASSYVGTGLPEAFF. CDR3 DNA sequence: TGTGCCAGCAGTTATGTAGGGACAGGGCTTCCTGAAGCTTTCTTT.

The chain links TRBV16 to TRBJ1-4; TRBD1 matches 7 bases. This CDR3 is 13 amino acids long. Trimming took 5 bases from V and 5 from J; bases not matched to a gene: 2. Germline CDR1 reads KGHSY; CDR2 reads FQNENV. CDR3 DNA sequence: TGTGCCAGCAGCGCGGGACAGAATGAAAAACTGTTTTTT. It is translated as CASSAGQNEKLFF.

About this clone: Other DNA sequences in the same sample also yield this CDR3. The genes are TRBV20-1 and TRBJ2-2; D not certain. The CDR3 runs 11 residues. Trimming took off 6 bases at V and 6 bases at J, with 8 bases between the two ends. Per the germline V gene, CDR1 is DFQATT and CDR2 is SNEGSKA (reference sequence). In nucleotides, the CDR3 is TGCAGTGCCTCGGGTGCCGGGGAGCTGTTTTTT. Its protein product is CSASGAGELFF.

This clone was observed a single time. V and J are TRBV5-1 and TRBJ1-1; the D is unclear. The germline V gene has CDR1 SGHRS and CDR2 YFSETQ. There are 13 residues in the CDR3. The V end was cut by 0 bases, the J end by 7 bases, with 10 bases between. For the CDR3, the DNA is TGCGCCAGCAGCTTGGCCCAGCAGCGTGAAGCTTTCTTT. Encoded protein: CASSLAQQREAFF. The complete variable domain, with remaining parts taken from reference TRBV5-1 and TRBJ1-1, reads KAGVTQTPRYLIKTRGQQVTLSCSPISGHRSVSWYQQTPGQGLQFLFEYFSETQRNKGNFPGRFSGRQFSNSRSEMNVSTLELGDSALYLCASSLAQQREAFFGQGTRLTVV.

The CDR3 region has the DNA TGTGCCAGCTCCCGAACTCGGGACAGAGCCTACGAGCAGTACTTC. It encodes CASSRTRDRAYEQYF. This chain joins TRBV18 and TRBJ2-7; 7 bases fit TRBD1. V shed 6 bases and J 2 bases; nucleotides not matched to a gene: 10. There are 15 residues in the CDR3. Germline assignment: CDR1 KGHSH and CDR2 LQKENI.

The rearrangement uses TRBV5-1 and TRBJ2-5; 8 bases are a match to TRBD2. CDR1 is SGHRS, CDR2 YFSETQ, per germline. The CDR3 is made up of 15 amino acids. V was pared by 1 base and J by 5 bases, with 7 bases of the junction left unmatched. The CDR3 DNA sequence: TGCGCCAGCAGCTTGCAGGCGGGGGGAATGGAGACCCAGTACTTC. Its translation is CASSLQAGGMETQYF.

The chain employs TRBV4-1 and TRBJ2-7; D ambiguous. This CDR3 is built from 14 residues. Germline V gene lookup returns CDR1 MGHRA and CDR2 YSYEKL. V lost 0 bases and J lost 4, with 10 bases in between. CDR3: CASSQEQLSYEQYF. The CDR3 bases are TGCGCCAGCAGCCAAGAACAGCTGTCTTACGAGCAGTACTTC.

This chain connects TRBV5-6 to TRBJ2-7; unclear D gene. Germline V gives CDR1 SGHDT, CDR2 YYEEEE. The CDR3 has 14 residues. V was pared by 3 bases and J by 3 bases, with 13 bases between. CDR3 sequence: CASSSLRTDYEQYF. The CDR3 DNA reads as TGTGCCAGCAGCTCCCTCAGGACGGACTACGAGCAGTACTTC.

The chain combines TRBV6-4 with TRBJ1-1; TRBD1 agrees at 10 bases. V lost 2 bases and J lost 5; bases outside the gene matches: 5. Germline CDR1 reads MRHNA; CDR2 reads SNTAGT. The CDR3 is 15 residues long. CDR3 residues: CASSDTGQGVTEAFF. DNA of the CDR3: TGTGCCAGCAGTGACACCGGACAGGGGGTTACTGAAGCTTTCTTT.

This clone has a single count. An end of the junction does not agree with germline; a read error may underlie this. The same CDR3 is also encoded by other DNA sequences in this sample. The V call is TRBV28, the J call TRBJ1-2, with D perhaps matching TRBD1 (5 bases). CDR1 and CDR2 from the germline V gene are MDHEN and SYDVKM. This CDR3 comprises 12 residues. The DNA of the CDR3 is TGCGCCAGCACCCTAAGGGGATATGGCTACACCTTC. This sequence encodes CASTLRGYGYTF.

The J gene is TRBJ2-2, the V gene TRBV2; D may be TRBD1 (7 bases). V was pared by 2 bases and J by 4 bases, with 14 bases between. Germline assignment: CDR1 SNHLY and CDR2 FYNNEI. The CDR3 length is 16 residues. The CDR3 DNA is TGTGCCAGCAGTGAAATTATGCAGGGGGGCACCGGGGAGCTGTTTTTT. Translated, it gives CASSEIMQGGTGELFF.

The chain couples TRBV15 to TRBJ2-7; D is unresolved. Trimming took off 0 bases at V and 4 bases at J, with 10 bases between the two ends. The CDR3 contains 14 residues. Germline values: CDR1 LNHNV, CDR2 YYDKDF (reference sequence). The CDR3: CATSREGMVYEQYF. The CDR3 DNA reads TGTGCCACCAGCAGAGAGGGGATGGTGTACGAGCAGTACTTC.

The chain has TRBV10-3 and TRBJ2-1; 7 bases match TRBD2. Trimming at V came to 7 bases and at J to 6 bases, leaving 12 bases not matched to a gene. The CDR3 covers 15 residues. CDR1 and CDR2 from the germline V gene are ENHRY and SYGVKD. CDR3 protein: CAINRGSLEANEQFF. CDR3 DNA: TGTGCCATCAACCGCGGGAGCCTCGAGGCCAATGAGCAGTTCTTC.

V gene TRBV10-2 combines with J gene TRBJ2-5, with a tentative D call TRBD2 (6 bases). Per the germline V gene, CDR1 is WSHSY and CDR2 is SAAADI. The CDR3 sequence is 16 residues long. V lost 4 bases, J lost 5 bases, and 20 bases lay in between. CDR3 sequence (DNA): TGCGCCAGCAGTGTAGTAGGAGGGAGAGCGGGTGAGACCCAGTACTTC. This encodes CASSVVGGRAGETQYF.